This is a list of T cell receptor beta chains from one sample in a study of siplizumab effects on memory and regulatory T cells. The repertoire was sequenced with immunoSEQ multiplex PCR; TCRdb's copy has only in-frame clones and lacks some. The table includes 80,000 to 130,000 clones, 75% to 95% detected once. The source material was CD4+ T cells sorted from blood. The receptors come from a human donor in good health. Some clones in this sample may be carry-over from other donors' samples. Each CDR3 is given with its conserved first and last residue. A D gene is named only where the DNA matches it firmly. Not every row has a clone size; where given, it reads once, few, many or a size class.

CDR3 DNA	CDR3 protein	D gene	V gene	J gene	clone size
TGTGCCAGCAGTTTTGATTTTCAGCCCCAGCATTTT	CASSFDFQPQHF	.	TRBV6-6	TRBJ1-5	.
TGTGCCAGCAGCTACACAGGGGGGATCACTGAAGCTTTCTTT	CASSYTGGITEAFF	TRBD1	TRBV7-9	TRBJ1-1	once
TGCGCCAGCAGCACCTCGCGGGAGCTGGAGACCCAGTACTTC	CASSTSRELETQYF	TRBD2	TRBV5-1	TRBJ2-5	.
TGTGCCAGCAGCATAGGACTGGCAACTAATGAAAAACTGTTTTTT	CASSIGLATNEKLFF	.	TRBV6-5	TRBJ1-4	.
TGTGCCAGTAGCGACCCGGGGACCTATATCTACAATGAGCAGTTCTTC	CASSDPGTYIYNEQFF	.	TRBV19	TRBJ2-1	.
TGTGCCAGCAGAGTACAACAGGGGTTCGACGAGCAGTACTTC	CASRVQQGFDEQYF	TRBD1	TRBV6-1	TRBJ2-7	once
TGTGCCAGCAGCTTGGACCGTCACTACGAGCAGTACTTC	CASSLDRHYEQYF	.	TRBV5-6	TRBJ2-7	.
TGTGCCAGCGGAAGCTTTTTGGGATTCACCGGGGAGCTGTTTTTT	CASGSFLGFTGELFF	.	TRBV7-3	TRBJ2-2	.
TGTGCCAGCAGCTTAGGTAGTACCGGGGAGCTGTTTTTT	CASSLGSTGELFF	.	TRBV11-2	TRBJ2-2	.
TGCGCCAGCAGCGGGACTAGCGGGAGTGGAGAGACCCAGTACTTC	CASSGTSGSGETQYF	TRBD2	TRBV5-1	TRBJ2-5	.
TGTGCCAGCAGGACCCCTTCGAACACTGAAGCTTTCTTT	CASRTPSNTEAFF	.	TRBV6-1	TRBJ1-1	.
TGTGCCAGTAGTTTAGGCAGGGGGCAGACCGGGGAGCTGTTTTTT	CASSLGRGQTGELFF	TRBD1	TRBV19	TRBJ2-2	.
TGTGCTAGTGGTTTGGTTTTCGCGCGGCAGGGGCGGCCCGGGGAGCTGTTTTTT	CASGLVFARQGRPGELFF	.	TRBV12-5	TRBJ2-2	.
TGTGCCACCCTACGCTCTAGCGGGAGTTCGCATGGTTACGAGCAGTACTTC	CATLRSSGSSHGYEQYF	TRBD2	TRBV28	TRBJ2-7	.
TGTGCCAGCAGTTACTCCGGGGGGGGAACCGGGGAGCTGTTTTTT	CASSYSGGGTGELFF	TRBD2	TRBV6-5	TRBJ2-2	few
TGTGCCAGCAGCTTAGGGGTTGAAAAACTGTTTTTT	CASSLGVEKLFF	.	TRBV11-2	TRBJ1-4	.
TGCGCCAGCAGCTCCGGACTTGGGGGCACAGATACGCAGTATTTT	CASSSGLGGTDTQYF	.	TRBV4-1	TRBJ2-3	.
TGTGCCAGCAGCCCCCATAGCGGAGGGAGCTCCTACAATGAGCAGTTCTTC	CASSPHSGGSSYNEQFF	.	TRBV7-3	TRBJ2-1	.
TGTGCCATCAGTGAAAACCGGGTCTCGCAGTTCTTC	CAISENRVSQFF	.	TRBV10-3	TRBJ2-1	once
TGTGCCAGCAGCTTAGGGGGGGGACAGGGGTTGGTGGAGCAGTACTTC	CASSLGGGQGLVEQYF	TRBD1	TRBV7-8	TRBJ2-7	.
TGTGCCAGCAGCCACGTCAATGAGCAGTTCTTC	CASSHVNEQFF	.	TRBV14	TRBJ2-1	.
TGTGCCAGTAGTAGGGTTTGGGGGAGCCGGCAAGAGACCCAGTACTTC	CASSRVWGSRQETQYF	.	TRBV19	TRBJ2-5	.
TGTGCCAGCTTGGGACTGGGACAGATACTCACCGGGGAGCTGTTTTTT	CASLGLGQILTGELFF	.	TRBV28	TRBJ2-2	.
TGTGCCAGTAGTCTACAGGCGTCAGCCTACGAGCAGTACTTC	CASSLQASAYEQYF	.	TRBV19	TRBJ2-7	.
TGTGCCAGGGTCCCGCGTCGGGGCAATCAGCCCCAGCATTTT	CARVPRRGNQPQHF	.	TRBV6-6	TRBJ1-5	.
TGTGCCAGCAGCTTATATGACAGGGCAAGCAATCAGCCCCAGCATTTT	CASSLYDRASNQPQHF	TRBD1	TRBV5-5	TRBJ1-5	once
TGTGCCAGCAGAAGAGGGACAGGGAATAATTCACCCCTCCACTTT	CASRRGTGNNSPLHF	TRBD1	TRBV2	TRBJ1-6	.
TGCAGCGTTGGGGGGGGGCGGGGCGACACCGGGGAGCTGTTTTTT	CSVGGGRGDTGELFF	.	TRBV29-1	TRBJ2-2	.
TGTGCCAGCAGTTTTTCGGGACAGCGCACAGATACGCAGTATTTT	CASSFSGQRTDTQYF	TRBD1	TRBV28	TRBJ2-3	.
TGTGCCAGCAGCCTACGGTCTCGGGCCACTGGGGCCAACGTCCTGACTTTC	CASSLRSRATGANVLTF	.	TRBV7-3	TRBJ2-6	.
TGCGCCAGCAGCCGAACGGGACAGGGAAAGAACATTCAGTACTTC	CASSRTGQGKNIQYF	TRBD1	TRBV4-1	TRBJ2-4	.
TGTGCCAGCAGGCAACAGGGAGACATTCAGTACTTC	CASRQQGDIQYF	.	TRBV11-1	TRBJ2-4	.
TGTGCCTGGAGTGTGGGCGCGGGAGCCTCCTACGAGCAGTACTTC	CAWSVGAGASYEQYF	TRBD2	TRBV30	TRBJ2-7	once
TGTGCCAGCAGCAAAGGCGAAGGTAAGGGACTAGCGGGATCGTCTGAGCAGTTCTTC	CASSKGEGKGLAGSSEQFF	.	TRBV21-1	TRBJ2-1	once
TGTGCCTGGAGTCCAGGGCCACCCCACGAGCAGTACTTC	CAWSPGPPHEQYF	.	TRBV30	TRBJ2-7	.
TGTGCCAGCTCACAAAAGAACACCGGGGAGCTGTTTTTT	CASSQKNTGELFF	.	TRBV18	TRBJ2-2	.
TGTGCCAGCTCACCACTAAATGCGGGACAGGGTTTACACGAGCAGTACTTC	CASSPLNAGQGLHEQYF	TRBD1	TRBV18	TRBJ2-7	.
TGTGCCAGCTCACCAGAGACAGGGAATCGGGAAAAACTGTTTTTT	CASSPETGNREKLFF	TRBD1	TRBV18	TRBJ1-4	.
TGTGCCAAGGTTGCGGAGACCCAGTACTTC	CAKVAETQYF	.	TRBV6-4	TRBJ2-5	once
TGTGCCAGCAGCCAGCTGGGACAGGGGGGAGAGACCCAGTACTTC	CASSQLGQGGETQYF	TRBD1	TRBV7-9	TRBJ2-5	.
TGTGCCAGCAGCTGGGCAGGGGGGACTGAAGCTTTCTTT	CASSWAGGTEAFF	TRBD1	TRBV5-5	TRBJ1-1	.
TGTGCCAGCAGTTATGACAGGGGGCGCGTCTACGAGCAGTACTTC	CASSYDRGRVYEQYF	TRBD1	TRBV6-5	TRBJ2-7	.